One and the same sample provided the 21 T cell receptor beta chains below, sequenced in a study of T cell repertoires in cytomegalovirus infection. These receptors are not linked to any known antigen. MiXCR, applied by TCRdb to the reads, yields one record per CDR3 protein. The repertoire consists of some 700,000 distinct CDR3 sequences, with roughly 33% occurring once and the leading ten covering 15% to 20%. Sequenced material: cultured PBMCs, taken from culture after CMV antigen stimulation. Receptors were obtained from a human donor in good health (CMV status not recorded). Some clones in this sample may be carry-over from other donors' samples.

This clonotype came up a few times. V usage is TRBV6-5 and J usage is TRBJ2-3; 7 bases map to TRBD1. The germline gives CDR1 MNHEY, CDR2 SVGAGI. The CDR3 is 13 residues long. Germline trimming cut 6 bases from V and 3 bases from J; bases unmatched to any gene: 3. CDR3 nucleotide sequence: TGTGCCAGCAGAATACAGGGGACAGATACGCAGTATTTT. This gives the protein CASRIQGTDTQYF.

This clonotype was counted only a few times. The chain combines TRBV7-6 with TRBJ2-1; the D is unclear. Germline V gives CDR1 SGHVS, CDR2 FNYEAQ. Deletions cut 1 base from V and 7 bases from J, with 11 bases between. The length of the CDR3 is 14 residues. The CDR3 region is CASSLEGLYNEQFF. The CDR3 bases are TGTGCCAGCAGCTTAGAGGGCCTTTATAATGAGCAGTTCTTC.

V usage is TRBV29-1 and J usage is TRBJ2-1; 7 bases are a match to TRBD2. Germline V lookup: CDR1 SQVTM, CDR2 ANQGSEA. The CDR3 runs 16 residues. V was pared by 3 bases and J by 0 bases, with 8 bases of the junction left unmatched. The CDR3 coding sequence is TGCAGCGTTGATTTTGGGGGAGGGAGCTCCTACAATGAGCAGTTCTTC. Translating gives CSVDFGGGSSYNEQFF.

This clonotype came up a few times. The rearrangement links TRBV7-6 to TRBJ2-7; D ambiguous. Trimming shortened V by 5 bases and J by 0 bases, and 11 bases separated the two germline ends. Germline CDR1 and CDR2: SGHVS and FNYEAQ. The CDR3 covers 14 residues. Here the CDR3 DNA reads TGTGCCAGCAGCCCACCGGTAAGCTCCTACGAGCAGTACTTC. Its protein product is CASSPPVSSYEQYF.

Here the CDR3 DNA reads TGTGCCAGCAGCTTCACCGGGACTCTCAGTGGGGCGTATTTT. Its protein is CASSFTGTLSGAYF. The rearrangement joins TRBV7-2 to TRBJ2-3; the D gene is possibly TRBD2 (6 bases). V lost 3 bases and J 14 bases, leaving 21 bases between the germline ends. The CDR3 length is 14 residues. The V gene's germline CDR1 is SGHTA and CDR2 FQGNSA.

This clonotype was seen only a few times. This chain connects TRBV4-1 to TRBJ1-1; D gene ambiguous. This CDR3 has 15 amino acids. Trimming removed 5 bases from V and 5 bases from J, with 18 bases in between. Germline assignment: CDR1 MGHRA and CDR2 YSYEKL. The CDR3 DNA reads TGCGCCAGCAGCTCCATAAAGGATCGGTGGACTGAAGCTTTCTTT. This gives the protein CASSSIKDRWTEAFF.

This clonotype was seen a few times. This chain connects TRBV7-6 to TRBJ1-4; TRBD1 is a possible D gene (5 bases). V gave up 4 bases and J gave up 8 bases, with 11 bases separating them. CDR3 length: 13 residues. Germline V CDR1 and CDR2: SGHVS, FNYEAQ. The CDR3: CASSSARGEKLFF. The CDR3 DNA sequence: TGTGCCAGCAGCTCCGCTAGGGGAGAAAAACTGTTTTTT.

The chain employs TRBV20-1 and TRBJ2-3; 8 nucleotides line up with TRBD2. J was trimmed by 5 bases and V by 3 bases; bases with no gene match: 7. The V gene's germline CDR1 is DFQATT and CDR2 SNEGSKA (reference sequence). The CDR3 sequence is 14 residues long. The chain's CDR3 is CSARFGRALDTQYF. The CDR3 coding sequence is TGCAGTGCTAGGTTCGGGAGGGCCTTAGATACGCAGTATTTT.

This clonotype was seen only a few times. The chain recombines TRBV15 with TRBJ1-1; TRBD1 might be the D (6 bases). The CDR3 has 14 amino acids. Germline-derived CDR1 and CDR2 are LNHNV and YYDKDF (reference sequence). The V and J ends lost 3 bases and 4 bases respectively, with 12 bases between them. Here the CDR3 reads CATSSLQGATEAFF. The DNA for the CDR3 is TGTGCCACCAGCAGCCTACAGGGCGCCACTGAAGCTTTCTTT.

V usage is TRBV2 and J usage is TRBJ2-7, with TRBD2 matching 9 bases. Germline trimming cut 3 bases from V and 1 base from J; bases unmatched to any gene: 4. This CDR3 is built from 15 residues. Germline CDR1 SNHLY, CDR2 FYNNEI. This CDR3 is CASSEWRGGSYEQYF. CDR3 DNA: TGTGCCAGCAGTGAGTGGCGGGGGGGATCCTACGAGCAGTACTTC.

The V gene is TRBV7-2, the J gene TRBJ2-5, with 7 positions matching TRBD2. The CDR3 loop spans 14 amino acids. V trimming: 5 bases; J trimming: 4 bases; junction bases outside the gene matches: 7. Germline V gene lookup returns CDR1 SGHTA and CDR2 FQGNSA. The CDR3 DNA sequence: TGTGCCAGCAGCCCCTGGGGGGGGGGAGAGACCCAGTACTTC. Translating gives CASSPWGGGETQYF.

This chain joins TRBV7-9 and TRBJ2-1, with D maybe TRBD2 (5 bases). This CDR3 contains 12 residues. The germline CDR1 and CDR2 sequences are SEHNR and FQNEAQ (reference sequence). V was trimmed by 3 bases and J by 15 bases, leaving 15 bases between them. The CDR3 nucleotides read TGTGCCAGCAGCTTTCGGGGTGGGGAGACGTTCTTC. This sequence encodes CASSFRGGETFF. The entire variable domain, with the rest obtained from reference TRBV7-9 and TRBJ2-1, is as follows: DTGVSQNPRHKITKRGQNVTFRCDPISEHNRLYWYRQTLGQGPEFLTYFQNEAQLEKSRLLSDRFSAERPKGSFSTLEIQRTEQGDSAMYLCASSFRGGETFFGPGTRLTVL.

This clonotype was picked up many times. J is TRBJ1-5 and V is TRBV12-3 or TRBV12-4; D gene unclear. V lost 6 bases and J lost 0, with 3 bases in between. This CDR3 is built from 12 residues. CDR3 bases: TGTGCCAGCAGCTTTAGCAATCAGCCCCAGCATTTT. The encoded protein is CASSFSNQPQHF.

V is TRBV7-9 and J is TRBJ2-1; 8 positions match TRBD2. The CDR3 is 15 amino acids. Looked up from germline, CDR1 is SEHNR and CDR2 is FQNEAQ (reference sequence). V lost 5 bases, J lost 2 bases, and 5 bases stayed unmatched. The CDR3, as DNA: TGTGCCAGCAGCCACGGGGGGGGCGCCTACAATGAGCAGTTCTTC. Protein product: CASSHGGGAYNEQFF.

This clonotype was detected a few times. The chain links TRBV20-1 to TRBJ2-1, with D maybe TRBD2 (6 bases). The ends were cut back, 5 bases at V and 9 bases at J, with 20 bases in the middle. Germline-derived CDR1 and CDR2 are DFQATT and SNEGSKA (reference sequence). This CDR3 comprises 14 residues. The CDR3 here is CSAASEGTGSEQFF. CDR3 DNA: TGCAGTGCTGCTTCGGAGGGAACAGGTAGTGAGCAGTTCTTC.

The chain links TRBV7-7 to TRBJ2-5; 8 positions match TRBD2. Germline-derived CDR1 and CDR2 are SSHAT and FNYEAQ (reference sequence). The V gene end was trimmed by 5 bases and the J gene end by 4 bases; junction bases not matched to a gene: 15. CDR3 length: 17 residues. The CDR3 region is CASSRQAGGPRIETQYF. CDR3 nucleotides: TGTGCCAGCAGCCGCCAGGCGGGAGGCCCGAGGATAGAGACCCAGTACTTC.

Only a few counts were recorded for this clonotype. CDR3 nucleotides: TGTGCCAGTAGTATCGGACAGGATGCGACCCAGTACTTC. This codes for CASSIGQDATQYF. The V call is TRBV19, the J call TRBJ2-5, with TRBD1 matching over 7 bases. The germline V gene encodes CDR1 LNHDA and CDR2 SQIVND (reference sequence). The V gene end was trimmed by 3 bases and the J gene end by 7 bases; junction bases not matched to a gene: 5. The CDR3 spans 13 residues.

V usage is TRBV7-6 and J usage is TRBJ2-7, with 9 positions matching TRBD2. Germline values: CDR1 SGHVS, CDR2 FNYEAQ. With 2 bases clipped from V and 5 bases from J, the junction kept 10 bases outside the gene matches. The CDR3 has 16 residues. The CDR3 sequence: CASSLFGTSGLNEQYF. As DNA, the CDR3 is TGTGCCAGCAGCTTATTCGGTACTAGCGGGTTGAACGAGCAGTACTTC.

In this sample, this clonotype turned up many times. The rearrangement uses TRBV7-9 and TRBJ2-3; D remains unclear. V was trimmed by 5 bases and J by 0 bases, leaving 9 bases between them. This CDR3 has 14 amino acids. The V gene's germline CDR1 is SEHNR and CDR2 FQNEAQ (reference sequence). CDR3 sequence: CASSPTGSTDTQYF. The CDR3 DNA is TGTGCCAGCAGCCCGACTGGGAGCACAGATACGCAGTATTTT. The full variable domain, in which reference TRBV7-9 and TRBJ2-3 provide the parts outside the CDR3, is DTGVSQNPRHKITKRGQNVTFRCDPISEHNRLYWYRQTLGQGPEFLTYFQNEAQLEKSRLLSDRFSAERPKGSFSTLEIQRTEQGDSAMYLCASSPTGSTDTQYFGPGTRLTVL.

The rearrangement joins TRBV19 to TRBJ2-2; D not resolved. Germline V gives CDR1 LNHDA, CDR2 SQIVND (reference sequence). The CDR3 consists of 16 residues. The V gene lost 3 bases and the J gene lost 2 bases, with 13 bases spanning the gap. The CDR3 DNA is TGTGCCAGTAGTATTTCAGGCGGCTTCAACACCGGGGAGCTGTTTTTT. This translates into CASSISGGFNTGELFF.

This clonotype came up a few times. The chain carries TRBV28 and TRBJ2-5; possible D gene TRBD2, 6 bases. The CDR3 has 13 amino acids. With 5 bases removed from V and 2 bases from J, the gap between germline ends came to 9 bases. CDR1 is MDHEN, CDR2 SYDVKM, per germline. CDR3 DNA: TGTGCCAGCAGTAATGGAGGGCAAGAGACCCAGTACTTC. Amino acids: CASSNGGQETQYF.